This T cell receptor beta chain was sequenced during a study of technical replicates of blood from several donors. Trimming cost V 0 bases and J 7 bases, with 13 bases left between them. The germline V gene has CDR1 LNHNV and CDR2 YYDKDF (reference sequence). The CDR3 is made up of 15 amino acids. Repertoires were generated with immunoSEQ multiplex PCR, while TCRdb's copy carries only in-frame clones and drops some. The table has tens of thousands of clones, around 94% seen once. The J gene is TRBJ1-5, the V gene TRBV15; no clear D. The sequencing input was T cells isolated from PBMCs. This TCR was sampled from a human donor in good health. In DNA form, the CDR3 reads TGTGCCACCAGCAGAGAAGATACCGTCAGACAGCCCCAGCATTTT. Protein: CATSREDTVRQPQHF. Together with reference TRBV15 and TRBJ1-5, the CDR3 gives the full variable domain: DAMVIQNPRYQVTQFGKPVTLSCSQTLNHNVMYWYQQKSSQAPKLLFHYYDKDFNNEADTPDNFQSRRPNTSFCFLDIRSPGLGDTAMYLCATSREDTVRQPQHFGDGTRLSIL.